This T cell receptor (beta chain) is drawn from a study of cytomegalovirus exposure and HLA in healthy donors. Study context: Unique TCR beta sequences numbering approximately 120 million came from about 179 million T cells in an earlier analysis.

This clone was observed a handful of times. As yet, its antigen is unknown. Study observations and caveats: In a later analysis, parvovirus B19, influenza, CMV and Epstein-Barr virus appeared linked to several top co-occurrence clusters. When analyzed later, the rates of TCR association showed variation by HLA locus, with DRB1 the most and HLA-C the fewest.

PCR used 60 Vbeta primers and 13 Jbeta primers. Profiling relied on immunoSEQ multiplex PCR, and the TCRdb table lists in-frame clones only, not all of them. Of 130,000 or so clones in the sample, over 70% were seen once. CDR1 and CDR2 (germline): SGHNT, YYREEE (reference sequence). The V and J ends lost 1 base and 5 bases, in that order; junction bases with no gene match: 3. The CDR3 has 14 amino acids. This clonotype was sampled from a woman in her 40s in good health and CMV-seronegative. Sequencing was done on a sample of PBMCs. The V and J genes are TRBV5-4 and TRBJ2-1, with 7 bases aligning to TRBD1. CDR3 protein: CASSLPGQNNEQFF. The CDR3 DNA reads TGTGCCAGCAGCTTGCCGGGACAGAACAATGAGCAGTTCTTC.